This T cell receptor beta chain was profiled in a study of T cells after yellow fever vaccination. TCRdb redid the calling of the 5' RACE reads with MiXCR, one entry per CDR3 protein. This table holds 450,000 to 650,000 distinct CDR3 sequences, roughly 12% found once. Overall study results and limits: Highly abundant clonotypes carried over from the bulk population could end up in FACS-sorted repertoires as contaminants. A large majority of primary-vaccination clones showed up again after the booster (roughly 96% CD4, about 87% CD8).

This clonotype has just a few counts. The antigen is not known. Germline V gene data show CDR1 as SGHTA and CDR2 as FQGTGA. The J segment lost 7 bases and the V segment lost 3 bases, leaving 5 bases of the junction unmatched. The CDR3 is 15 amino acids. The sequence came from a man aged 30 to 39 who received the YFV17D yellow fever vaccine. This rearrangement joins TRBV7-3 to TRBJ2-1, with 11 bases that match TRBD2. Sequencing used PBMCs, obtained on the day of the yellow fever booster vaccination. CDR3 region: CASSFGTSGLNEQFF. For the CDR3, the DNA is TGTGCCAGCAGCTTCGGGACTAGCGGACTAAATGAGCAGTTCTTC.